What follows describes a single T cell receptor (beta chain). Random hexamers primed reverse transcription of roughly 0.5 to 1 ug RNA. TCRdb passed the immunoSEQ multiplex PCR reads through MiXCR, listing each CDR3 protein once. This sample has roughly 180,000 distinct CDR3 sequences, with 80% to 95% found just once. This record belongs to a study of CD8 T cells in Susac syndrome. Between the trimmed V and J ends, which lost 5 bases and 5 bases, there was a span of 19 bases. The CDR3 loop spans 16 amino acids. Germline CDR1 and CDR2: MNHNY and SVGAGI (reference sequence). This sequence joins TRBV6-6 and TRBJ1-5; a weak D match, TRBD1 (6 bases). This TCR was recovered from a human donor with multiple sclerosis. The specimen sequenced was CD4+ T cells from PBMCs. The CDR3 DNA is TGTGCCAGCAGTAGTCAAGGGGCGCCAGGGGATCAGCCCCAGCATTTT. This translates into CASSSQGAPGDQPQHF.